Shown below are 19 T cell receptor beta chains from a single sample sequenced in a study of PD-L1 blockade in urothelial cancer. Repertoires were generated with immunoSEQ multiplex PCR, while TCRdb's copy carries only in-frame clones and drops some. The data hold about 74,000 clones, with 84% observed a single time. The starting material was PBMCs, obtained around atezolizumab (anti-PD-L1) treatment. These TCRs come from a man aged 70 or older with urothelial cancer.

The rearrangement uses TRBV29-1 and TRBJ1-1; D gene uncertain. Germline V gene data show CDR1 as SQVTM and CDR2 as ANQGSEA. Trimming pared 3 bases from V and 1 base from J, leaving 12 bases between. The length of the CDR3 is 14 residues. CDR3 nucleotides: TGCAGCGTTGATTCCGGCAGGCCGAACACTGAAGCTTTCTTT. Amino acids: CSVDSGRPNTEAFF.

The J gene is TRBJ1-6, the V gene TRBV4-1; TRBD1 matches at 10 bases. The CDR3 spans 17 residues. Trimming cost V 0 bases and J 8 bases; bases outside gene matches: 7. Germline CDR1 and CDR2: MGHRA and YSYEKL. The CDR3 bases are TGCGCCAGCAGCCAAGATCGGGACAGGGGCGCCCATTCACCCCTCCACTTT. Its translation: CASSQDRDRGAHSPLHF.

The CDR3 loop reads CASSLTGGDETQYF. DNA of the CDR3: TGTGCCAGCAGCTTAACGGGCGGGGACGAGACCCAGTACTTC. The chain combines TRBV7-3 with TRBJ2-5; TRBD2 is a possible D gene (6 bases). V was clipped by 0 bases and J by 5 bases, with 10 bases between them. This CDR3 comprises 14 residues. Per the germline V gene, CDR1 is SGHTA and CDR2 is FQGTGA.

This clone came up once. The rearrangement links TRBV2 to TRBJ1-3; D uncertain. The V end lost 5 bases, the J end lost 1 base, and 9 bases lay between the germline ends. The CDR3 has 14 residues. Per the germline V gene, CDR1 is SNHLY and CDR2 is FYNNEI. The CDR3 here is CASSNSGSGNTIYF. The CDR3 DNA sequence: TGTGCCAGCAGTAATTCGGGTTCTGGAAACACCATATATTTT. Filled out from reference TRBV2 and TRBJ1-3, the complete variable domain reads EPEVTQTPSHQVTQMGQEVILRCVPISNHLYFYWYRQILGQKVEFLVSFYNNEISEKSEIFDDQFSVERPDGSNFTLKIRSTKLEDSAMYFCASSNSGSGNTIYFGEGSWLTVV.

J is TRBJ1-3 and V is TRBV28; D perhaps matches TRBD1 (6 bases). Per the germline V gene, CDR1 is MDHEN and CDR2 is SYDVKM. The CDR3 is made up of 15 amino acids. V was shortened by 3 bases and J by 5 bases, with 14 bases between the two germline ends. The CDR3, as DNA: TGTGCCAGCAGTTTCCAGGGGACGGCCCGAAACACCATATATTTT. Translation gives CASSFQGTARNTIYF.

The chain is built from TRBV11-2 and TRBJ1-2; D is perhaps TRBD1 (6 bases). Trimming shortened V by 3 bases and J by 4 bases, and 15 bases separated the two germline ends. From germline, CDR1 is SGHAT and CDR2 FQNNGV. The CDR3 is 15 amino acids. The CDR3 bases are TGTGCCAGCAGCTTTATTAACCAGGGGAGCTATGGCTACACCTTC. This gives the protein CASSFINQGSYGYTF.

This clone was recorded a few times. The chain joins TRBV11-2 to TRBJ1-3; a possible D gene is TRBD1 (5 bases). With 3 bases removed from V and 2 bases from J, the gap between germline ends came to 8 bases. Germline-derived CDR1 and CDR2 are SGHAT and FQNNGV. CDR3 length equals 14 residues. The CDR3 DNA sequence: TGTGCCAGCAGCTTGGGGCAGACTGGAAACACCATATATTTT. This encodes CASSLGQTGNTIYF.

V and J are TRBV12-5 and TRBJ2-5; 7 bases map to TRBD1. This CDR3 region has 17 residues. Germline trimming cut 1 base from V and 5 bases from J; bases unmatched to any gene: 13. Germline CDR1 and CDR2: LGHNT and FRNRAP. The CDR3 nucleotides are TGTGCTAGTGGTTTGGGGGGTCTCAGGGGGTATGGGGAGACCCAGTACTTC. Translation gives CASGLGGLRGYGETQYF.

This sequence joins TRBV27 and TRBJ2-1, with TRBD1 matching over 12 bases. The CDR3 runs 15 residues. Looked up from germline, CDR1 is MNHEY and CDR2 is SMNVEV (reference sequence). V gave up 4 bases and J gave up 8 bases; unmatched junction bases: 6. CDR3 loop: CASSWGQGAGDEQFF. The CDR3 DNA reads TGTGCCAGCAGTTGGGGACAGGGGGCGGGTGATGAGCAGTTCTTC.

V gene TRBV6-1 combines with J gene TRBJ1-4; 7 bases are a match to TRBD1. Germline CDR1 is MNHNS and CDR2 is SASEGT. The CDR3 is 14 amino acids. V lost 6 bases and J lost 3; bases outside the gene matches: 4. In nucleotides, the CDR3 is TGTGCCAGCAGCAGGGGGACGGCTAATGAAAAACTGTTTTTT. It yields the protein CASSRGTANEKLFF.

The chain is built from TRBV9 and TRBJ2-5, with 10 bases that match TRBD2. The V gene's germline CDR1 is SGDLS and CDR2 YYNGEE. V lost 0 bases to trimming and J lost 5 bases; unmatched junction nucleotides: 10. The length of the CDR3 is 17 residues. For the CDR3, the DNA is TGTGCCAGCAGCGTAGGGGGGAGCGGGAGGGCCCGTGAGACCCAGTACTTC. This translates into CASSVGGSGRARETQYF.

The J gene is TRBJ2-6, the V gene TRBV18; the D gene is possibly TRBD2 (7 bases). This CDR3 has 17 residues. From germline, CDR1 is KGHSH and CDR2 LQKENI. Trimming cost V 0 bases and J 2 bases, with 11 bases left between them. CDR3 in amino acids: CASSPPKGGAGANVLTF. CDR3 coding DNA: TGTGCCAGCTCACCACCGAAGGGGGGGGCTGGGGCCAACGTCCTGACTTTC.

This clone was detected only once. This sequence joins TRBV5-8 and TRBJ1-5, with 10 positions matching TRBD1. CDR3 size: 16 residues. J was trimmed by 5 bases and V by 4 bases; bases with no gene match: 9. Germline V CDR1 and CDR2: SGHTS, YDEGEE. CDR3 sequence (DNA): TGTGCCAGCAGCCTATTCACCGGGACAGGGGATCAGCCCCAGCATTTT. Translation: CASSLFTGTGDQPQHF.

The chain has TRBV19 and TRBJ2-7; 9 bases agree with TRBD1. Germline V gene lookup returns CDR1 LNHDA and CDR2 SQIVND (reference sequence). This CDR3 spans 12 amino acids. The V and J ends lost 6 bases and 6 bases, in that order; junction bases with no gene match: 3. CDR3 region: CASSRDRAEQYF. In nucleotides, the CDR3 is TGTGCCAGTAGCCGGGACAGGGCCGAGCAGTACTTC.

This clone was observed a handful of times. This sequence joins TRBV10-3 and TRBJ2-2, with D maybe TRBD1 (5 bases). CDR1 ENHRY and CDR2 SYGVKD come from the germline V gene. The V and J ends lost 4 bases and 4 bases respectively, with 19 bases between them. The CDR3 has 17 residues. The CDR3 loop reads CAISVRARDTGTGELFF. CDR3 DNA sequence: TGTGCCATCAGTGTCAGGGCGAGAGACACGGGCACCGGGGAGCTGTTTTTT.

For the CDR3, the DNA is TGTGCCAGCAGTTTCTACGGGCAGGGCACTGAAGCTTTCTTT. It yields the protein CASSFYGQGTEAFF. This sequence joins TRBV27 and TRBJ1-1; D might be TRBD1 (5 bases). Trimming shortened V by 3 bases and J by 4 bases, and 12 bases separated the two germline ends. The V gene's germline CDR1 is MNHEY and CDR2 SMNVEV (reference sequence). The CDR3 is made up of 14 amino acids.

This chain connects TRBV19 to TRBJ2-1; 10 bases fit TRBD1. CDR1 and CDR2 (germline): LNHDA, SQIVND (reference sequence). This CDR3 region has 15 residues. Trimming at V came to 4 bases and at J to 6 bases, leaving 6 bases not matched to a gene. CDR3 region: CASSRGTGDINEQFF. The CDR3 DNA reads as TGTGCCAGTAGTAGGGGGACAGGGGACATCAATGAGCAGTTCTTC.

This clone appeared a single time. The J gene is TRBJ1-4, the V gene TRBV11-2, with TRBD1 as a possible D gene (6 bases). Trimming pared 2 bases from V and 8 bases from J, leaving 9 bases between. Germline CDR1 SGHAT, CDR2 FQNNGV. CDR3 length: 13 amino acids. The CDR3 protein is CASSLQGREKLFF. The CDR3 DNA reads TGTGCCAGCAGCTTACAGGGGCGCGAAAAACTGTTTTTT.

This clone turned up a few times. The chain couples TRBV7-9 to TRBJ2-7; maybe TRBD2 (6 bases). Trimming pared 4 bases from V and 0 bases from J, leaving 16 bases between. The CDR3 runs 16 residues. Germline CDR1 reads SEHNR; CDR2 reads FQNEAQ (reference sequence). This chain's CDR3 is CASSSGGTVSSYEQYF. In DNA, the CDR3 is TGTGCCAGCAGCTCAGGAGGGACTGTGAGCTCCTACGAGCAGTACTTC.